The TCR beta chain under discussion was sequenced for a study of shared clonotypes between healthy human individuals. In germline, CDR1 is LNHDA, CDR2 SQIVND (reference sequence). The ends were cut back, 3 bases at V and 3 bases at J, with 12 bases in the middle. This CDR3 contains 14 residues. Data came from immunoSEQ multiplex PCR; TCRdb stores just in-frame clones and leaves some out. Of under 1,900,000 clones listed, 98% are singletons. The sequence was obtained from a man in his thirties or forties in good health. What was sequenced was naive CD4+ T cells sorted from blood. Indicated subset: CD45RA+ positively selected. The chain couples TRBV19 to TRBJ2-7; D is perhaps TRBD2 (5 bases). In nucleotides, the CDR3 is TGTGCCAGTAGTATTGAACGGGAAAGCTACGAGCAGTACTTC. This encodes CASSIERESYEQYF.